The 22 T cell receptor beta chains given below trace back to one sample, sequenced in a study of blood T cell repertoires in COVID-19. The repertoire was sequenced with immunoSEQ multiplex PCR; TCRdb's copy has only in-frame clones and lacks some. The data hold about 360,000 clones, with 80% to 90% observed a single time. The sequencing sample was made of peripheral blood. The source of these receptors is a woman aged 60 to 75 with COVID-19, enrolled during active disease.

This chain connects TRBV12-3 or TRBV12-4 to TRBJ2-3, with D perhaps TRBD1 (6 bases). V lost 4 bases and J 3 bases, leaving 8 bases between the germline ends. CDR3 length: 13 amino acids. The CDR3 sequence: CASSSGQTDTQYF. The CDR3 DNA reads as TGTGCCAGCAGTTCCGGACAGACAGATACGCAGTATTTT.

The rearrangement joins TRBV3-1 (or the pseudogene TRBV3-2) to TRBJ1-5; 9 bases match TRBD1. V shed 5 bases, J shed 4 bases, and the junction held 6 bases outside the gene matches. Germline-derived CDR1 and CDR2 are LGHDT and YNNKEL (reference sequence). CDR3 length: 15 residues. The CDR3 DNA reads TGTGCCAGCAGCTCATCGGACAGGGGAAATCAGCCCCAGCATTTT. Its protein is CASSSSDRGNQPQHF.

The chain has TRBV5-5 and TRBJ2-3, with 9 bases that match TRBD1. CDR3 length equals 16 residues. V was clipped by 4 bases and J by 2 bases; unmatched bases: 8. Germline V gene data show CDR1 as SGHKS and CDR2 as YYEKEE (reference sequence). The CDR3 coding sequence is TGTGCCAGCAGCCGTAAAACAGGGGGCCTCACAGATACGCAGTATTTT. Translated, it gives CASSRKTGGLTDTQYF. The variable domain in full, completed from reference TRBV5-5 and TRBJ2-3, reads DAGVTQSPTHLIKTRGQQVTLRCSPISGHKSVSWYQQVLGQGPQFIFQYYEKEERGRGNFPDRFSARQFPNYSSELNVNALLLGDSALYLCASSRKTGGLTDTQYFGPGTRLTVL.

V is TRBV2 and J is TRBJ1-1; 8 bases agree with TRBD1. Trimming cost V 6 bases and J 5 bases; bases outside gene matches: 5. Germline lookup yields CDR1 SNHLY and CDR2 FYNNEI. CDR3 size: 13 residues. The CDR3 protein is CASSQGARTEAFF. The CDR3 coding sequence is TGTGCCAGCAGCCAGGGGGCAAGAACTGAAGCTTTCTTT.

The chain combines TRBV27 with TRBJ2-7; 7 bases are a match to TRBD1. CDR1 and CDR2 from the germline V gene are MNHEY and SMNVEV (reference sequence). V trimming: 0 bases; J trimming: 2 bases; junction bases outside the gene matches: 7. This CDR3 is 16 amino acids long. CDR3 in amino acids: CASSLSTGHYPYEQYF. In DNA form, the CDR3 reads TGTGCCAGCAGTTTATCGACAGGGCATTATCCCTACGAGCAGTACTTC.

The V gene is TRBV18, the J gene TRBJ1-2; D remains unclear. Trimming shortened V by 5 bases and J by 4 bases, and 26 bases separated the two germline ends. The germline gives CDR1 KGHSH, CDR2 LQKENI. This CDR3 comprises 18 residues. CDR3 loop: CASSNGPPRGVLTYGYTF. The CDR3 DNA reads TGTGCCAGCTCAAACGGCCCCCCACGCGGGGTTCTCACCTATGGCTACACCTTC.

This chain joins TRBV2 and TRBJ2-5, with 10 bases matching TRBD1. The CDR3 consists of 14 residues. V dropped 6 bases and J dropped 4; count of bases not matched to a gene: 5. Germline assignment: CDR1 SNHLY and CDR2 FYNNEI. The CDR3 is CASRGTGAVETQYF. CDR3 DNA: TGTGCCAGCAGGGGGACAGGGGCTGTAGAGACCCAGTACTTC.

The chain recombines TRBV7-9 with TRBJ1-1; D not resolved. Germline-derived CDR1 and CDR2 are SEHNR and FQNEAQ (reference sequence). The CDR3 loop spans 11 amino acids. Trimming shortened V by 4 bases and J by 6 bases, and 6 bases separated the two germline ends. The CDR3 nucleotides are TGTGCCAGCAGCTCCGGGTCTGAAGCTTTCTTT. Its protein is CASSSGSEAFF. Full variable domain (rest looked up from reference TRBV7-9 and TRBJ1-1): DTGVSQNPRHKITKRGQNVTFRCDPISEHNRLYWYRQTLGQGPEFLTYFQNEAQLEKSRLLSDRFSAERPKGSFSTLEIQRTEQGDSAMYLCASSSGSEAFFGQGTRLTVV.

The gene calls are TRBV10-3 and TRBJ2-3; TRBD1 aligns across 8 bases. CDR3 size: 16 residues. Germline CDR1 and CDR2: ENHRY and SYGVKD. V lost 6 bases, J lost 0 bases, and 8 bases stayed unmatched. The CDR3, as DNA: TGTGCCATCAGCCCCGGACAGGGTTCTAGCACAGATACGCAGTATTTT. This codes for CAISPGQGSSTDTQYF.

V gene TRBV4-1 combines with J gene TRBJ2-1, with 14 bases that match TRBD2. In germline, CDR1 is MGHRA, CDR2 YSYEKL. The CDR3 runs 20 residues. The trim removed 4 bases at V and 2 bases at J, leaving 13 bases unmatched. CDR3 nucleotide sequence: TGCGCCAGCAGCCCTAGACTAGCGGGGGGGACCTTAAGCCCCTACAATGAGCAGTTCTTC. Amino acid sequence: CASSPRLAGGTLSPYNEQFF.

The chain uses TRBV4-1 and TRBJ2-3, with 9 bases matching TRBD2. In germline, CDR1 is MGHRA, CDR2 YSYEKL. The junction had 16 bases not matched to a gene; V was cut back by 2 bases and J by 1 base. This CDR3 spans 20 amino acids. CDR3: CASSQFSGGDPAQGTDTQYF. DNA for the CDR3: TGCGCCAGCAGCCAATTTAGCGGGGGAGACCCCGCCCAAGGCACAGATACGCAGTATTTT.

The chain couples TRBV2 to TRBJ2-2; D might be TRBD1 (5 bases). Germline V gene sequence: CDR1 SNHLY, CDR2 FYNNEI. V was pared by 7 bases and J by 1 base, with 10 bases between. The CDR3 runs 14 residues. CDR3 bases: TGTGCCAGCAACCTGGGGCGGAACACCGGGGAGCTGTTTTTT. It encodes CASNLGRNTGELFF.

The V call is TRBV19, the J call TRBJ1-5; D unclear. CDR1 is LNHDA and CDR2 is SQIVND in the germline V gene (reference sequence). This CDR3 has 14 amino acids. V dropped 1 base and J dropped 0 bases, with 4 bases sitting between them. DNA of the CDR3: TGTGCCAGTAGTATAGGCTATAGCAATCAGCCCCAGCATTTT. Translated: CASSIGYSNQPQHF.

The chain carries TRBV18 and TRBJ1-3; D remains ambiguous. Trimming shortened V by 5 bases and J by 2 bases, and 13 bases separated the two germline ends. CDR3 length: 15 amino acids. Germline values: CDR1 KGHSH, CDR2 LQKENI. The CDR3 DNA sequence: TGTGCCAGCTCAAGGGCGGGTGAGACTGGAAACACCATATATTTT. Amino acids: CASSRAGETGNTIYF.

The chain links TRBV10-1 to TRBJ2-1; 9 bases are a match to TRBD2. This CDR3 has 13 amino acids. The trim removed 9 bases at V and 8 bases at J, leaving 8 bases unmatched. Germline CDR1 and CDR2: WNHNN and SYGVQD (reference sequence). The CDR3 region is CASGGSGGDEQFF. CDR3 sequence (DNA): TGCGCCAGTGGGGGTAGCGGGGGAGATGAGCAGTTCTTC.

The V and J genes are TRBV3-1 (or the pseudogene TRBV3-2) and TRBJ2-5; weak D call: TRBD1 (5 bases). With 2 bases removed from V and 2 bases from J, the gap between germline ends came to 9 bases. The CDR3 is 14 amino acids. Germline loops: CDR1 LGHDT, CDR2 YNNKEL (reference sequence). CDR3 protein: CASSQQGWQETQYF. For the CDR3, the DNA is TGTGCCAGCAGCCAACAGGGTTGGCAAGAGACCCAGTACTTC.

In this sample, this clone turned up a few times. This chain uses TRBV7-2 with TRBJ2-5, with a weak D call TRBD2 (5 bases). The V and J ends lost 1 base and 8 bases respectively, with 11 bases between them. Germline V lookup: CDR1 SGHTA, CDR2 FQGNSA. The CDR3 length is 13 residues. CDR3 DNA sequence: TGTGCCAGCAGCTTAGGAGGGATGAGCACCCAGTACTTC. It encodes CASSLGGMSTQYF.

The chain links TRBV7-3 to TRBJ1-2; D is undetermined. The CDR3 covers 17 residues. Trimming took 2 bases from V and 5 from J, leaving 21 bases between them. Germline lookup yields CDR1 SGHTA and CDR2 FQGTGA. The DNA of the CDR3 is TGTGCCAGCAGCTTACAGTATCGTCGTCTGAGGTCATATGGCTACACCTTC. This codes for CASSLQYRRLRSYGYTF.

A few counts support this clone. The chain is built from TRBV12-3 or TRBV12-4 and TRBJ2-7; weak D call: TRBD1 (5 bases). Trimming left V 5 bases short and J 4 bases short, with 9 bases between. The CDR3 sequence is 12 residues long. The DNA for the CDR3 is TGTGCCAGCAGTCCGGACATTTACGAGCAGTACTTC. The encoded protein is CASSPDIYEQYF.

V gene TRBV4-1 combines with J gene TRBJ1-2; 7 bases are a match to TRBD1. The CDR3 totals 14 residues. V lost 4 bases, J lost 2 bases, and 4 bases stayed unmatched. Germline V CDR1 and CDR2: MGHRA, YSYEKL. The DNA of the CDR3 is TGCGCCAGCAGCCCGACAGGGAACAACTATGGCTACACCTTC. Its translation is CASSPTGNNYGYTF.

The gene calls are TRBV6-6 and TRBJ2-7; D perhaps matches TRBD2 (6 bases). Between the trimmed V and J ends, which lost 5 bases and 2 bases, there was a span of 16 bases. Germline-derived CDR1 and CDR2 are MNHNY and SVGAGI (reference sequence). The CDR3 length is 15 residues. CDR3 bases: TGTGCCAGCAGTCCACCCCGGGACTGGGCCTACGAGCAGTACTTC. It is translated as CASSPPRDWAYEQYF.

The chain carries TRBV29-1 and TRBJ2-7; 11 bases agree with TRBD1. The germline V gene has CDR1 SQVTM and CDR2 ANQGSEA. J was trimmed by 2 bases and V by 6 bases; bases with no gene match: 0. This CDR3 has 12 residues. The CDR3 bases are TGCAGCGTGGGACAGGGGGCCTACGAGCAGTACTTC. It yields the protein CSVGQGAYEQYF.